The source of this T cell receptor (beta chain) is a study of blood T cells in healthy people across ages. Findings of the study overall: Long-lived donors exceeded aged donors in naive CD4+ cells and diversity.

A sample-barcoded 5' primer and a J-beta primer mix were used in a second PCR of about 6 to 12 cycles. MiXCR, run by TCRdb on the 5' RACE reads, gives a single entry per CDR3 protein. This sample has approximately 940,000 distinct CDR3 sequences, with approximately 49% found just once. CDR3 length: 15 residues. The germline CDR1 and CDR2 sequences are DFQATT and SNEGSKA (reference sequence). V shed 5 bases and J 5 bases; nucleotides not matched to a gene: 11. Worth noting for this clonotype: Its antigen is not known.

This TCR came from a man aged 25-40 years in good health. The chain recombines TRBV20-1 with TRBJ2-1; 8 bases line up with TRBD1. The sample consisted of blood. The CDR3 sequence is CSAPKGDRTHNEQFF. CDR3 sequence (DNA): TGCAGTGCTCCAAAGGGGGACAGGACCCACAATGAGCAGTTCTTC.